These T cell receptor beta chains were read from a single sample in a study of blood T cell repertoires in COVID-19. Generated by immunoSEQ multiplex PCR, the TCRdb table keeps only in-frame clones and is missing some. This table has just under 150,000 clones, about 88% appearing once. The material sequenced was peripheral blood. The origin of the receptors is a human donor with acute or convalescent COVID-19. The donor label of this sample is uncertain. Each CDR3 is given with its conserved first and last residue. The D gene is left open where the match is weak.

V	D	CDR3
TRBV19	TRBD2	CASSIAGGHETQYF
TRBV5-4	TRBD1	CASSSEAGGYEQYF
TRBV24-1	.	CATAGAAEQETQYF
TRBV3-1/TRBV3-2	.	CASSQEGGDMNTEAFF
TRBV6-5	.	CASLGLVSGNTIYF
TRBV7-3	.	CASSLGAYTGELFF
TRBV12-3/TRBV12-4	.	CASSFERFNEQFF
TRBV27	TRBD1	CASSLWGQGAYQPQHF
TRBV9	TRBD1	CASSVGTGFGYTF
TRBV2	TRBD2	CASSRTSGVETQYF
TRBV21-1	.	CASSKGLADLYNEQFF
TRBV5-4	TRBD1	CASSLDRGRRTEAFF
TRBV20-1	.	CSAPLGNEQYF
TRBV9	TRBD1	CASSSQGGTEAFF
TRBV4-3	TRBD2	CASSQDLSGSLGELFF
TRBV28	.	CASSLRIRHTQETQYF
TRBV4-2	TRBD1	CASSQGTGSTGELFF
TRBV7-2	.	CASSLETPRGAQGYTF
TRBV12-3/TRBV12-4	.	CASCLRGDYGYTF
TRBV18	TRBD1	CASSPGQGPEEQYF
TRBV6-1	.	CASSDGSSYNSPLHF
TRBV29-1	TRBD1	CSAGQGVDYGYTF
TRBV18	.	CASSEVNTEAFF
TRBV30	.	CAWDESSGANVLTF
TRBV4-2	.	CASSQVGDGYTF
TRBV28	TRBD1	CASSSMRTGGYGYTF
TRBV11-1	TRBD1	CASSPGQGSNQPQHF